The rows below give T cell receptor beta chains drawn from one sample of a study of CD8+CD57+ T cells in acquired aplastic anemia. TCRdb reprocessed the reads with MiXCR, giving one entry per CDR3 protein. The sample comprises tens of thousands of distinct CDR3 sequences, roughly three quarters of which are singletons, and approximately 24% rests with the top ten. Sequencing input: sorted CD4+, CD8+, or CD8+CD57+ T cells (not recorded which) from PBMCs. The source of these receptors is a human donor in good health, serving as a control. CDR3s include the opening cysteine and the closing phenylalanine or tryptophan. D genes are given only for firm matches. Clone size, where shown, is once, few, many, or a class for clones that have expanded.

cdr3_aa | cdr3_nt | j_call | v_call | d_call | clone_size
CAISEAGETQYF | TGTGCCATCAGTGAGGCAGGGGAGACCCAGTACTTC | TRBJ2-5 | TRBV10-3 | - | -
CASTMGGDSPLHF | TGTGCCAGTACCATGGGAGGGGATTCACCCCTCCACTTT | TRBJ1-6 | TRBV2 | - | -
CATSRAGLAGVYEQFF | TGTGCCACCAGCAGAGCGGGACTAGCGGGAGTTTATGAGCAGTTCTTC | TRBJ2-1 | TRBV15 | TRBD2 | -
CSARDYSGVNQETQYF | TGCAGTGCTAGAGACTATAGCGGGGTAAACCAAGAGACCCAGTACTTC | TRBJ2-5 | TRBV20-1 | TRBD2 | medium-sized
CASIQQGNYGYTF | TGTGCCAGTATTCAACAGGGGAACTATGGCTACACCTTC | TRBJ1-2 | TRBV19 | TRBD1 | -
CASSAPLAGVKETQYF | TGTGCCAGCAGTGCCCCGCTAGCGGGGGTCAAAGAGACCCAGTACTTC | TRBJ2-5 | TRBV7-2 | TRBD2 | -
CASSVGGNTIYF | TGTGCCAGCAGCGTAGGTGGAAACACCATATATTTT | TRBJ1-3 | TRBV9 | - | -
CSASRREETQYF | TGCAGTGCTAGTCGTAGGGAAGAGACCCAGTACTTC | TRBJ2-5 | TRBV20-1 | - | -
CASSTGTGNPTGYTF | TGTGCCAGCAGCACCGGGACAGGGAATCCTACTGGCTACACCTTC | TRBJ1-2 | TRBV25-1 | TRBD1 | -
CSAPSAGGAYNEQFF | TGCAGTGCCCCTTCCGCGGGGGGCGCCTACAATGAGCAGTTCTTC | TRBJ2-1 | TRBV20-1 | TRBD2 | -
CASSVEGRADTQYF | TGTGCCAGTAGTGTAGAGGGGCGGGCAGATACGCAGTATTTT | TRBJ2-3 | TRBV19 | - | large
CAIRGGQGPSSYEQYF | TGTGCCATCCGTGGGGGACAGGGCCCGAGCTCCTACGAGCAGTACTTC | TRBJ2-7 | TRBV10-3 | TRBD1 | -
CASSLDSYNEQFF | TGCGCCAGCAGCTTGGACAGTTACAATGAGCAGTTCTTC | TRBJ2-1 | TRBV5-1 | - | few
CASSPQGDTEAFF | TGTGCCAGCAGTCCCCAGGGGGACACTGAAGCTTTCTTT | TRBJ1-1 | TRBV7-9 | TRBD1 | -
CASSAGTPYEQYF | TGCGCCAGCAGTGCAGGGACCCCCTACGAGCAGTACTTC | TRBJ2-7 | TRBV10-1 | - | -